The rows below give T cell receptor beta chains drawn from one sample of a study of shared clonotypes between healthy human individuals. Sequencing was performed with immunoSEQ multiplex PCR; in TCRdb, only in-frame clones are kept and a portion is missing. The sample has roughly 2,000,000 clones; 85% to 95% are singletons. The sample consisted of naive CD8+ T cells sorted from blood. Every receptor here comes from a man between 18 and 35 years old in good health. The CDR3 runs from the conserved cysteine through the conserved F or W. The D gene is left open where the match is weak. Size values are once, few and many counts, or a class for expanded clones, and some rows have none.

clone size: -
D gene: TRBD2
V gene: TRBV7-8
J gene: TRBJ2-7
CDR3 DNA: TGTGCCAGCAGCTTGAATCAAGCGGGAGGGAGCTCCTACGAGCAGTACTTC
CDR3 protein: CASSLNQAGGSSYEQYF

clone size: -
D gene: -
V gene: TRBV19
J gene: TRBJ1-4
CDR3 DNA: TGTGCCAGTAAGGGGCAGTCGGACCAAAGGGAAAAACTGTTTTTT
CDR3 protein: CASKGQSDQREKLFF

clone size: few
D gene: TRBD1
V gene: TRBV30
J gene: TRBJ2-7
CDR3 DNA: TGTGCCTGGAGTGTGGGACAGGCCTACGAGCAGTACTTC
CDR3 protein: CAWSVGQAYEQYF

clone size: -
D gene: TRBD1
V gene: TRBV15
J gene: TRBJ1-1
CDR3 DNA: TGTGCCACCAGCAGAGCTCAGGGGGAGAACACTGAAGCTTTCTTT
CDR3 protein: CATSRAQGENTEAFF

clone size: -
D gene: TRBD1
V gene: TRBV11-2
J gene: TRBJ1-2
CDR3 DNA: TGTGCCAGCAGCTACGGACAGGGGGGCGGCTACACCTTC
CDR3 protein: CASSYGQGGGYTF

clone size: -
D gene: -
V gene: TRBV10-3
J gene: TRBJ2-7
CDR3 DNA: TGTGCCATCAGTAGCGAGTCTAGGGATTTCTACGAGCAGTACTTC
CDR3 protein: CAISSESRDFYEQYF

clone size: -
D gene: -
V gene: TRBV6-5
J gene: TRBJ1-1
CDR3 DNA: TGTGCCAGCAGTTACTCCCAGACCCGAGGGAGGACTGAAGCTTTCTTT
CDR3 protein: CASSYSQTRGRTEAFF

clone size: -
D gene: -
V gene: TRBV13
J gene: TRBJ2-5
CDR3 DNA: TGTGCCAGCAGCTCTTCGAACCAAGAGACCCAGTACTTC
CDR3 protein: CASSSSNQETQYF

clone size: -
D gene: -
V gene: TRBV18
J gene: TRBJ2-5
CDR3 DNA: TGTGCCAGCTCACCACCATGGGACCAAGAGACCCAGTACTTC
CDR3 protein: CASSPPWDQETQYF

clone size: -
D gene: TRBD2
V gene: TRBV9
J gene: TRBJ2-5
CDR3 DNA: TGTGCCAGCACCCCCGGGGGGGGACTGGAGACCCAGTACTTC
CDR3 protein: CASTPGGGLETQYF

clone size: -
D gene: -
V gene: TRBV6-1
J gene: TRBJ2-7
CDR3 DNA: TGTGCCAGCAGGGATTTAGGGACGGGCATTGACGAGCAGTACTTC
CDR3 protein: CASRDLGTGIDEQYF

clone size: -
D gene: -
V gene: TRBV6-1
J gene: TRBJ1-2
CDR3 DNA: TGTGCCAGCAGTGAACGGGGCAGAGCTCCTAACTATGGCTACACCTTC
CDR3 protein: CASSERGRAPNYGYTF

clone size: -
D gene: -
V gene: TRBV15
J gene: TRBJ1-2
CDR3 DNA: TGTGCCACCAGCAGAGAGGCCGATTCTAACTATGGCTACACCTTC
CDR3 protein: CATSREADSNYGYTF

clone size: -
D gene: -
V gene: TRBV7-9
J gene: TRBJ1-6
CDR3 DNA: TGTGCCAGCAGCTTAGAAGGCGATTCACCCCTCCACTTT
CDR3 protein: CASSLEGDSPLHF

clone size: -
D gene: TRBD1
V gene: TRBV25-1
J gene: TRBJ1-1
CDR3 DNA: TGTGCCAGCAGTGAGGGACAGGGGCGGAACACTGAAGCTTTCTTT
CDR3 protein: CASSEGQGRNTEAFF

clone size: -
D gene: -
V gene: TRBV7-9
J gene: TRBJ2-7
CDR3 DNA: TGTGCCAGCAGCTTATCAGGCGAGCAGTACTTC
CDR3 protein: CASSLSGEQYF